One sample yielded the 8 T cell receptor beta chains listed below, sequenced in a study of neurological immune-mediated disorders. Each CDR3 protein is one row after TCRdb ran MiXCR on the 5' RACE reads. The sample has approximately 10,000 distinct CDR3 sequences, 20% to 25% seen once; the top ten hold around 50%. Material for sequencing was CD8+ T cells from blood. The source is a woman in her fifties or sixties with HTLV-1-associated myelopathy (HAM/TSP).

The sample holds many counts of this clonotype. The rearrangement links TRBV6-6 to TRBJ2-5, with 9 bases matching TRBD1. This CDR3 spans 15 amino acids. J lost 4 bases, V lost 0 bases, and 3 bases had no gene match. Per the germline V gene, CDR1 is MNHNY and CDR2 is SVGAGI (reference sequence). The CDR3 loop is CASSYSRDRVETQYF. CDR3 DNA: TGTGCCAGCAGTTACTCGCGGGACAGGGTAGAGACCCAGTACTTC.

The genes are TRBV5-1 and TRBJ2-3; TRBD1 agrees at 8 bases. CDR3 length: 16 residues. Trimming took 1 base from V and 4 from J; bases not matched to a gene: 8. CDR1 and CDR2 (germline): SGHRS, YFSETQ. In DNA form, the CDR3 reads TGCGCCAGCAGCTTGAAGGAGCAGGGGGCGGCAGATACGCAGTATTTT. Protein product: CASSLKEQGAADTQYF.

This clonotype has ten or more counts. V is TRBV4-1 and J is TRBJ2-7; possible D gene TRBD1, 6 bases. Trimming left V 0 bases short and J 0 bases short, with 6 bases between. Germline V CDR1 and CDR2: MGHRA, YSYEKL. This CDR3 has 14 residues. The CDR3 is CASSQEQGSYEQYF. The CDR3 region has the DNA TGCGCCAGCAGCCAAGAACAGGGCTCCTACGAGCAGTACTTC.

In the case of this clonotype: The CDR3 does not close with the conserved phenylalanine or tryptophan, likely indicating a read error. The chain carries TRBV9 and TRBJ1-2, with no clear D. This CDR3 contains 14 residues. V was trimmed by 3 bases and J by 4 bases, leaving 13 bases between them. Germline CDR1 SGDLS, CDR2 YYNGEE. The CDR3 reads CASSGEGLSYGYTV. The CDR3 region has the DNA TGTGCCAGCAGCGGGGAAGGGCTATCCTATGGCTACACCGTC.

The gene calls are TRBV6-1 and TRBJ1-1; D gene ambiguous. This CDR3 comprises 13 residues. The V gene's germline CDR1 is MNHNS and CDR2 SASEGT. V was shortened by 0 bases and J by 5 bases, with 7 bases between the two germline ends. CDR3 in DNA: TGTGCCAGCAGTGAAGCAGAGACAACTGAAGCTTTCTTT. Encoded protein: CASSEAETTEAFF.

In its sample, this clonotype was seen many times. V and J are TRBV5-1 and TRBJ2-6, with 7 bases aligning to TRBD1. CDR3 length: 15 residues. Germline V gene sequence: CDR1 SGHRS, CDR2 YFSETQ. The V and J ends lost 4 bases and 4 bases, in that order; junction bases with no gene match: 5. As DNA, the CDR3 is TGCGCCAGCAGCGCTACAGGGGCCGGGGCCAACGTCCTGACTTTC. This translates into CASSATGAGANVLTF.

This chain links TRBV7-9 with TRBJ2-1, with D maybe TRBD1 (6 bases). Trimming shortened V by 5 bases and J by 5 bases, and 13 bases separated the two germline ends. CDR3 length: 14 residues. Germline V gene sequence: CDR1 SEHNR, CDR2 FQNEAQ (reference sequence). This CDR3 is CASSPGQPNNEQFF. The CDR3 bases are TGTGCCAGCAGCCCAGGACAGCCCAACAATGAGCAGTTCTTC.

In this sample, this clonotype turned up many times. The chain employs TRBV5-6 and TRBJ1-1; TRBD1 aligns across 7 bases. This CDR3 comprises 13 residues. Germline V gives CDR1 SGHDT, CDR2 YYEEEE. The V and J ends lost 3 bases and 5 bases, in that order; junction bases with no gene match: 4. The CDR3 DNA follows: TGTGCCAGCAGCTACAGGGGAACAACTGAAGCTTTCTTT. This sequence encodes CASSYRGTTEAFF.